The rows below give T cell receptor beta chains drawn from one sample of a study of T cell responses to AZD1222 COVID-19 vaccine. Sequencing used immunoSEQ multiplex PCR; TCRdb keeps in-frame clones, though not all of them. The data show 200,000 or so clones, approximately 92% seen once. The source material was peripheral blood, sampled on day 0 of AZD1222 vaccination. The receptors were gathered from an adult in good health. The conserved cysteine and the conserved F or W are not part of the CDR3 here.

j_call v_call cdr3_aa
TRBJ2-2 TRBV24-1 ATSDTYSDGELF
TRBJ1-1 TRBV5-1 ASSLGQQNTEAF
TRBJ2-7 TRBV29-1 SVTGFSYEQY
TRBJ2-7 TRBV7-2 ASSPWDRGRSDEQY
TRBJ1-1 TRBV24-1 ATSDPQTGKAF
TRBJ1-1 TRBV11-2 ASSPTGGNTEAF
TRBJ2-1 TRBV6-5 ASSPPAVKVQF
TRBJ2-7 TRBV7-8 ASVGQLYEQY
TRBJ1-1 TRBV12-3/TRBV12-4 ASSRLWNTEAF
TRBJ1-4 TRBV20-1 SASSILTNEKLF
TRBJ1-1 TRBV11-2 ASSLWTLTGYENTEAF
TRBJ1-2 TRBV14 ASSQETGANYGYT
TRBJ1-5 TRBV28 ASSLRRGFFNQPQH
TRBJ1-1 TRBV5-4 ASSRTANTEAF
TRBJ1-2 TRBV3-1/TRBV3-2 ASSHRYRHANYGYT
TRBJ2-2 TRBV4-3 ASSQVDPGELF
TRBJ2-7 TRBV6-5 ASIGQGASSYEQY
TRBJ1-1 TRBV18 ASSTGPKNTEAF
TRBJ2-2 TRBV4-3 ASTSGWNTGELF
TRBJ1-3 TRBV7-2 ASSQNQGQGGNTIY
TRBJ2-2 TRBV11-2 ASTVTSGTGELF
TRBJ2-5 TRBV9 ASSVGEGAFGETQY
TRBJ1-1 TRBV6-5 ASWKGGYTEAF
TRBJ1-2 TRBV18 ASSRDPGPYGYT
TRBJ2-7 TRBV6-5 ASMEPGGVTYEQY
TRBJ1-1 TRBV5-6 ASSPGTTRNTEAF
TRBJ2-3 TRBV4-3 ASSPATSTDTQY
TRBJ1-2 TRBV4-1 ASSQDLPVSYGYT
TRBJ1-4 TRBV19 ASSARLRIRPATNEKLF
TRBJ2-1 TRBV5-1 ASSVGDPHNEQF
TRBJ2-1 TRBV11-2 ASSSGTGVRAEQF
TRBJ2-1 TRBV12-5 ASGLAVFGNEQF
TRBJ1-1 TRBV5-4 ASSLTGGTEAF
TRBJ2-7 TRBV4-2 ASSQDLKGPYEQY
TRBJ1-5 TRBV10-3 AISEGTQPQH
TRBJ1-6 TRBV5-1 ASSLATQRDSPLH
TRBJ1-1 TRBV6-2/TRBV6-3 ASSPPGDRGLGVGTEAF
TRBJ1-6 TRBV6-5 ASSFTGHNSPLH
TRBJ2-7 TRBV28 ASSLNPAYEQY
TRBJ2-1 TRBV5-5 ASSWGGSGRRDYNEQF
TRBJ2-5 TRBV18 ASSASVQETQY
TRBJ1-5 TRBV19 ASSIVQGNQPQH
TRBJ2-2 TRBV11-2 ASSLSETGELF
TRBJ1-3 TRBV29-1 SVEDSRSGNTIY
TRBJ1-1 TRBV11-2 ASSNRDFTEAF
TRBJ1-1 TRBV5-1 ASSSGTGVETEAF
TRBJ2-3 TRBV7-9 ASSSSRIQDTQY
TRBJ2-2 TRBV5-5 ASSFDQGVYDTGELF
TRBJ1-2 TRBV6-1 ASSEIRYGYT
TRBJ2-1 TRBV7-2 ASSLAGFRNEQF
TRBJ1-6 TRBV7-2 ASSLGYGVGRSPLH
TRBJ1-2 TRBV18 ASSPVLRDDGRGYT
TRBJ1-1 TRBV5-1 ASRFSRVNTEAF
TRBJ2-1 TRBV4-2 ASSQGKEAYNEQF